This T cell receptor beta chain was retrieved from a study of regulatory T cells in long-lasting Graves disease. Building the TCR beta libraries relied on iRepertoire HTBI primers, and CDR3 regions underwent Arm-PCR. Via MiXCR, TCRdb re-called the multiplex PCR reads, giving one row per CDR3 protein. Found here are roughly 500,000 distinct CDR3 sequences, roughly 13% of them singletons; the top ten hold 10%. The sample holds many counts of this clonotype. This sample's time point: newly diagnosed GD, antithyroid drugs for less than 3 months. Extracted RNA from PBMCs served as the source of the TCR library. The ends lost 5 bases at V and 1 base at J; junction bases unmatched: 5. Per the germline V gene, CDR1 is DFQATT and CDR2 is SNEGSKA (reference sequence). There are 15 residues in the CDR3. This sample also belongs to another study, concerning T cells in Graves' hyperthyroidism and ophthalmopathy. As that study records: Hyperthyroidism patients were newly diagnosed, had disease duration under 2 months, and were aged 18 to 65 years. During a first-round RT-PCR of the TCR CDR3, the HTBI primer set was used.

The rearrangement links TRBV20-1 to TRBJ2-1, with 10 bases lining up with TRBD2. The clonotype comes from a man younger than 40 with Graves disease. The input for sequencing was peripheral blood mononuclear cells (PBMCs), taken at new diagnosis, from a patient treated with antithyroid drugs. The CDR3 DNA sequence: TGCAGTGCTGGGGTAGCGGGAGGTTCCTACAATGAGCAGTTCTTC. Its translation: CSAGVAGGSYNEQFF.